The 14 T cell receptor beta chains in this list originate from one sample, sequenced in a study of T-cell reconstitution after alpha-beta-depleted transplantation in children (TCRdb year 2016). Library method: PCR. The sequencer was an Illumina HiSeq 2500. Molecular barcoding was employed in the preparation of TCR libraries, with unique molecular identifiers being used to normalize TCRbeta repertoire quantification. Using fastp at Q25 and MiXCR, TCRdb reprocessed the public reads and kept productive beta chains. Merged by CDR3 protein, the rows form single entries marked with the most common genes and DNA. A total of about 230,000 distinct CDR3 sequences appear in this sample, around 9.7% of them only once. The ten biggest clones cover roughly 5.1% of the sample. The sequencing here drew on PBMCs from the stem cell graft donor, taken from the stem cell graft. Source of these receptors: a human donor who donated a stem cell graft to a child with SCID.

This sequence joins TRBV7-6 and TRBJ2-5; a possible D gene is TRBD1 (6 bases). V was cut by 1 base and J by 2 bases, with 14 bases left in between. CDR3 length: 16 amino acids. Germline CDR1 reads SGHVS; CDR2 reads FNYEAQ. CDR3 in DNA: TGTGCCAGCAGCTTAGGGGGGCTAGCCCAACAAGAGACCCAGTACTTC. It is translated as CASSLGGLAQQETQYF.

Many counts were recorded for this clonotype. The chain has TRBV7-6 and TRBJ2-7; unclear D gene. Per germline, CDR1 SGHVS and CDR2 FNYEAQ. Trimming removed 4 bases at V and 1 base at J, with 11 bases between. The CDR3 length is 14 residues. The CDR3 DNA is TGTGCCAGCAGCTCACTCGGGTCGTCCTACGAGCAGTACTTC. Its translation: CASSSLGSSYEQYF.

This chain connects TRBV5-1 to TRBJ1-5, with D unresolved. V gave up 2 bases and J gave up 5 bases, with 8 bases separating them. The CDR3 sequence is 13 residues long. In germline, CDR1 is SGHRS, CDR2 YFSETQ. The CDR3 DNA reads as TGCGCCAGCAGCTTTTCGGTCGATCAGCCCCAGCATTTT. Its translation: CASSFSVDQPQHF.

This clonotype appeared many times. The chain employs TRBV4-3 and TRBJ1-6; possible D gene TRBD1, 6 bases. The germline CDR1 and CDR2 sequences are LGHNA and YSLEER. This CDR3 spans 16 amino acids. V was pared by 4 bases and J by 4 bases, with 14 bases between. CDR3: CASSLDGQPYNSPLHF. Here the CDR3 DNA reads TGCGCCAGCAGCCTGGACGGACAGCCGTATAATTCACCCCTCCACTTT.

This clonotype has ten or more counts. J is TRBJ1-3 and V is TRBV20-1; D ambiguous. The germline V and J ends were trimmed by 0 bases and 0 bases, with 9 bases remaining between them. The CDR3 loop spans 15 amino acids. CDR1 is DFQATT and CDR2 is SNEGSKA in the germline V gene (reference sequence). CDR3 coding DNA: TGCAGTGCTAGAGATCCCGCGGCCTCTGGAAACACCATATATTTT. It yields the protein CSARDPAASGNTIYF.

The table lists this clonotype with many counts. The chain combines TRBV7-2 with TRBJ1-1; no reliable D call. V shed 1 base and J shed 0 bases, with 9 bases lying between them. The length of the CDR3 is 15 residues. Germline loops: CDR1 SGHTA, CDR2 FQGNSA. CDR3 amino acids: CASSLGGEMNTEAFF. The CDR3 DNA sequence: TGTGCCAGCAGCTTAGGAGGCGAAATGAACACTGAAGCTTTCTTT.

This clonotype has at least ten counts. This chain uses TRBV10-3 with TRBJ1-2; D is ambiguous. Per germline, CDR1 ENHRY and CDR2 SYGVKD. This CDR3 has 13 amino acids. V was trimmed by 4 bases and J by 2 bases, leaving 8 bases between them. CDR3 bases: TGTGCCATCAGTGTTGACGGAAACTATGGCTACACCTTC. It yields the protein CAISVDGNYGYTF.

This clonotype came up many times. This chain uses TRBV5-1 with TRBJ2-7; no definite D call. This CDR3 has 12 amino acids. V was trimmed by 0 bases and J by 6 bases, leaving 7 bases between them. Germline V gene lookup returns CDR1 SGHRS and CDR2 YFSETQ. The CDR3 loop reads CASSLDIGEQYF. In nucleotides, the CDR3 is TGCGCCAGCAGCTTGGACATTGGCGAGCAGTACTTC. Looking up the rest from reference TRBV5-1 and TRBJ2-7 gives the full variable domain: KAGVTQTPRYLIKTRGQQVTLSCSPISGHRSVSWYQQTPGQGLQFLFEYFSETQRNKGNFPGRFSGRQFSNSRSEMNVSTLELGDSALYLCASSLDIGEQYFGPGTRLTVT.

Ten or more counts support this clonotype. The chain uses TRBV5-1 and TRBJ2-1, with D possibly TRBD1 on 6 matching bases. Germline CDR1 SGHRS, CDR2 YFSETQ. V was cut by 0 bases and J by 6 bases, with 7 bases left in between. CDR3 size: 13 residues. CDR3 in DNA: TGCGCCAGCAGCTTGGCCAGGGGCAATGAGCAGTTCTTC. It codes for CASSLARGNEQFF.

This clonotype occurred many times. The chain uses TRBV12-3 or TRBV12-4 and TRBJ1-1; D ambiguous. The CDR3 spans 14 residues. V lost 2 bases to trimming and J lost 0 bases, with 7 bases between them. The CDR3 loop is CASSLQELNTEAFF. CDR3 DNA sequence: TGTGCCAGCAGTTTACAGGAACTGAACACTGAAGCTTTCTTT.

This clonotype came up many times. The rearrangement joins TRBV6-1 to TRBJ2-7, with TRBD1 identical over 9 bases. The CDR3 has 15 amino acids. Trimming removed 2 bases from V and 5 bases from J; junction bases left unmatched: 7. Germline V CDR1 and CDR2: MNHNS, SASEGT. The CDR3 DNA reads as TGTGCCAGCAGTGAATATCCGGACAGGGGTGACGAGCAGTACTTC. It codes for CASSEYPDRGDEQYF.

There are many counts of this clonotype. The chain is built from TRBV20-1 and TRBJ1-1, with D perhaps TRBD1 (5 bases). V was pared by 1 base and J by 1 base, with 10 bases between. The CDR3 has 14 amino acids. Germline loops: CDR1 DFQATT, CDR2 SNEGSKA (reference sequence). Here the CDR3 DNA reads TGCAGTGCTAGAGTTCGCCAGGGGAACACTGAAGCTTTCTTT. Its protein is CSARVRQGNTEAFF.

The chain is built from TRBV7-2 and TRBJ1-2, with D perhaps TRBD1 (6 bases). The germline V gene encodes CDR1 SGHTA and CDR2 FQGNSA. V gave up 0 bases and J gave up 7 bases, with 9 bases separating them. The CDR3 loop spans 13 amino acids. CDR3 in amino acids: CASSLAQGFGYTF. CDR3 coding DNA: TGTGCCAGCAGCTTAGCGCAGGGGTTTGGCTACACCTTC.

In this sample, this clonotype turned up a few times. The CDR3 DNA follows: TGTGCCAGCAGTCTAGGTCCGGGCTCAGCAGATACGCAGTATTTT. Encoded protein: CASSLGPGSADTQYF. The chain is built from TRBV27 and TRBJ2-3; D gene unclear. Trimming pared 5 bases from V and 4 bases from J, leaving 16 bases between. This CDR3 has 15 residues. Germline lookup yields CDR1 MNHEY and CDR2 SMNVEV (reference sequence).